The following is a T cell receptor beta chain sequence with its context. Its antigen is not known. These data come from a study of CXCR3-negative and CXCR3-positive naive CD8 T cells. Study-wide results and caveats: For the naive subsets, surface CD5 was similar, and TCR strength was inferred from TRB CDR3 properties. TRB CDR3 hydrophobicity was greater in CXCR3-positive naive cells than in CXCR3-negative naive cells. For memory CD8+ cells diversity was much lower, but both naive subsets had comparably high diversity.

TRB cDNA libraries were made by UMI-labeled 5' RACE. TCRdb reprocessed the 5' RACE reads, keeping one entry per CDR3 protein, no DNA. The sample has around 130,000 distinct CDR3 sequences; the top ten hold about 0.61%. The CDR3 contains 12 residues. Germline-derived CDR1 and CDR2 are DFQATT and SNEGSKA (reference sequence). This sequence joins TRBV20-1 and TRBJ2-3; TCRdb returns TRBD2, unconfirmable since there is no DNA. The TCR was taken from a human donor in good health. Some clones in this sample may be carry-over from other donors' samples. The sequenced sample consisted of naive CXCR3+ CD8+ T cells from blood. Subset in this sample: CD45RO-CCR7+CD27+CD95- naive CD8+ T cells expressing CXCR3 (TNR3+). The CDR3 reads CSARARPRTQYF.